One and the same sample provided the 5 T cell receptor beta chains below, sequenced in a study of neurological immune-mediated disorders. TCRdb re-derived calls from the 5' RACE reads in MiXCR, one entry per CDR3 protein. The sample has 50,000 or so distinct CDR3 sequences, about 3% seen once. The sample consisted of PBMCs. These receptors all stem from a man aged 40-49 years with multiple sclerosis.

This clonotype was seen many times. This may stem from a read error, because a much larger clone lies one nucleotide away. The chain carries TRBV3-1 and TRBJ2-7, with TRBD1 matching over 10 bases. Germline loops: CDR1 LGHDT, CDR2 YNNKEL (reference sequence). V shed 4 bases and J 7 bases; nucleotides not matched to a gene: 10. The length of the CDR3 is 15 residues. As DNA, the CDR3 is TGTGCCAGCAGCCGATCCGGGACAGGGGCGAAAGAGCAGTACTTC. Translated: CASSRSGTGAKEQYF.

At least ten counts were recorded for this clonotype. The chain links TRBV7-9 to TRBJ2-1; 10 bases line up with TRBD1. CDR3 size: 13 residues. Germline CDR1 SEHNR, CDR2 FQNEAQ (reference sequence). V shed 8 bases, J shed 4 bases, and the junction held 2 bases outside the gene matches. This chain's CDR3 is CASGDRGYNEQFF. CDR3 DNA: TGTGCCAGCGGGGACAGGGGATACAATGAGCAGTTCTTC.

This clonotype has at least ten counts. The gene calls are TRBV27 and TRBJ1-4, with 8 nucleotides matching TRBD1. V shed 8 bases, J shed 8 bases, and the junction held 4 bases outside the gene matches. Germline values: CDR1 MNHEY, CDR2 SMNVEV (reference sequence). This CDR3 region has 12 residues. CDR3 nucleotides: TGTGCCAGCGGACAGGGTTGGGAAAAACTGTTTTTT. It codes for CASGQGWEKLFF.

This clonotype was observed at least ten times. The chain uses TRBV21-1 and TRBJ1-4; no DNA check was done on the table's D call, TRBD1. TRBV21-1 is designated a pseudogene. The length of the CDR3 is 20 residues. Here the CDR3 DNA reads TGTGCCAGCAGCAAACAAAAAAGCAGGGGTACACCGGCAACTAATGAAAAACTGTTTTTT. This translates into CASSKQKSRGTPATNEKLFF.

This clonotype was picked up many times. The chain has TRBV29-1 and TRBJ1-1; D not certain. Germline lookup yields CDR1 SQVTM and CDR2 ANQGSEA. Trimming shortened V by 0 bases and J by 4 bases, and 6 bases separated the two germline ends. There are 12 residues in the CDR3. For the CDR3, the DNA is TGCAGCGTTGAAGAGGTCAGCACTGAAGCTTTCTTT. Translated, it gives CSVEEVSTEAFF.